A selection of T cell receptor beta chains follows, all from one sample in a study of CD8 T cells in ankylosing spondylitis. TCRdb redid the calling of the 5' RACE reads with MiXCR, one entry per CDR3 protein. The sample records about 96,000 distinct CDR3 sequences, about 9.1% being singletons. Sequencing used blood, either unsorted or a sorted T cell fraction (not recorded which). These receptors were obtained from a male donor with ankylosing spondylitis or in good health (not recorded which). Each CDR3 is given without its conserved first and last residue. D genes are given only for firm matches.

d_call: .
v_call: TRBV28
j_call: TRBJ1-1
cdr3_aa: ASIWVSNTEAF

d_call: .
v_call: TRBV7-9
j_call: TRBJ1-1
cdr3_aa: ASSLGAGSTEAF

d_call: .
v_call: TRBV6-5
j_call: TRBJ1-2
cdr3_aa: ASSYNSRGSSGYT

d_call: .
v_call: TRBV12-3/TRBV12-4
j_call: TRBJ2-3
cdr3_aa: ASSFMGGTETDTQY

d_call: .
v_call: TRBV12-3/TRBV12-4
j_call: TRBJ2-1
cdr3_aa: ASSFLGGPLFYNEQF

d_call: TRBD2
v_call: TRBV9
j_call: TRBJ2-3
cdr3_aa: ASSVTGGHADTQY

d_call: TRBD1
v_call: TRBV5-4
j_call: TRBJ1-2
cdr3_aa: ASSPGTGLNYGYT

d_call: .
v_call: TRBV7-3
j_call: TRBJ2-2
cdr3_aa: ASSLHPGGTGELF

d_call: .
v_call: TRBV28
j_call: TRBJ2-6
cdr3_aa: ATTSWDLRANVLT

d_call: .
v_call: TRBV6-2/TRBV6-3
j_call: TRBJ2-5
cdr3_aa: ASSYVLPSETQY

d_call: TRBD1
v_call: TRBV7-6
j_call: TRBJ2-7
cdr3_aa: ASSNPSGQGVYEQY

d_call: TRBD2
v_call: TRBV6-5
j_call: TRBJ2-5
cdr3_aa: ASSYGLSGGADETQY

d_call: .
v_call: TRBV18
j_call: TRBJ1-4
cdr3_aa: ASSPPAGLKEKLF

d_call: .
v_call: TRBV20-1
j_call: TRBJ2-3
cdr3_aa: SASFSATDTQY

d_call: TRBD1
v_call: TRBV11-2
j_call: TRBJ2-1
cdr3_aa: ASSSQGGQGSYNEQF

d_call: TRBD2
v_call: TRBV5-1
j_call: TRBJ2-3
cdr3_aa: AGSLGRGSDTQY

d_call: TRBD1
v_call: TRBV10-3
j_call: TRBJ2-7
cdr3_aa: AISEPKDRGLYEQY

d_call: TRBD1
v_call: TRBV7-9
j_call: TRBJ2-7
cdr3_aa: ASSYVRDRVYEQY

d_call: .
v_call: TRBV5-1
j_call: TRBJ2-7
cdr3_aa: ASSGDLYEQY

d_call: TRBD2
v_call: TRBV7-2
j_call: TRBJ2-2
cdr3_aa: ASSSEWGGGTGELF

d_call: .
v_call: TRBV15
j_call: TRBJ1-5
cdr3_aa: ATSRDLSNQPQH

d_call: TRBD1
v_call: TRBV6-5
j_call: TRBJ2-4
cdr3_aa: ASSYVGTGVVIQY

d_call: .
v_call: TRBV12-3/TRBV12-4
j_call: TRBJ2-7
cdr3_aa: ASRGSAGLGYEQY

d_call: .
v_call: TRBV28
j_call: TRBJ2-7
cdr3_aa: ASSGYEQY

d_call: .
v_call: TRBV2
j_call: TRBJ2-1
cdr3_aa: AILRDNEQF